A selection of T cell receptor beta chains follows, all from one sample in a study of CD8 T cells in Susac syndrome. One entry per CDR3 protein, called by TCRdb with MiXCR from the immunoSEQ multiplex PCR reads. Of around 99,000 distinct CDR3 sequences in the sample, around 95% were seen once. The sample comprised CD4+ T cells from PBMCs. These receptors were collected from a human donor in good health. The CDR3 runs from the conserved cysteine through the conserved F or W. D genes are given only for firm matches. Clone size is given for some rows only: seen once, a few or many times, or a class if the clone is expanded.

v_gene	j_gene	d_gene	abundance	CDR3aa	CDR3nt
TRBV20-1	TRBJ2-7	TRBD2	NA	CSARSGASGSILSYEQYF	TGCAGTGCTAGATCCGGGGCTAGCGGGAGCATCCTCTCCTACGAGCAGTACTTC
TRBV29-1	TRBJ2-2	NA	NA	CSVEGGQGNTGELFF	TGCAGCGTTGAAGGTGGGCAGGGTAACACCGGGGAGCTGTTTTTT
TRBV19	TRBJ1-5	NA	NA	CASRFGFGGSQPQHF	TGTGCCAGTAGATTCGGGTTTGGGGGCTCACAGCCCCAGCATTTT
TRBV29-1	TRBJ1-1	NA	NA	CSAPTILGTEAFF	TGCAGCGCCCCGACTATCCTTGGCACTGAAGCTTTCTTT
TRBV15	TRBJ2-3	TRBD1	NA	CASAQGAYTDTQYF	TGTGCCTCCGCTCAGGGGGCCTACACAGATACGCAGTATTTT
TRBV27	TRBJ2-5	TRBD2	NA	CASSRGTSGRSETQYF	TGTGCCAGCAGCCGAGGGACTAGCGGGAGGTCGGAGACCCAGTACTTC
TRBV18	TRBJ1-2	TRBD1	NA	CASSPPGQGMNGYTF	TGTGCCAGCTCACCACCGGGACAGGGGATGAATGGCTACACCTTC
TRBV20-1	TRBJ2-5	TRBD2	once	CSASGVRGGRQETQYF	TGCAGTGCTAGTGGGGTCCGGGGGGGTCGCCAAGAGACCCAGTACTTC
TRBV6-2/TRBV6-3	TRBJ2-7	NA	NA	CASSYSKDYEQYF	TGTGCCAGCAGTTACTCGAAGGACTACGAGCAGTACTTC
TRBV29-1	TRBJ2-3	NA	NA	CSVELYTDTQYF	TGCAGCGTTGAGTTATACACAGATACGCAGTATTTT
TRBV5-4	TRBJ2-6	NA	NA	CASTFPGSGANVLTF	TGTGCCAGCACCTTTCCGGGATCTGGGGCCAACGTCCTGACTTTC
TRBV15	TRBJ2-1	TRBD2	NA	CATSRDIFSGGGLSSYNEQFF	TGTGCCACCAGCAGAGATATATTTAGCGGGGGGGGACTCAGCTCCTACAATGAGCAGTTCTTC
TRBV29-1	TRBJ1-1	NA	NA	CSIQGKNTEAFF	TGCAGCATACAGGGCAAGAACACTGAAGCTTTCTTT
TRBV5-6	TRBJ2-1	NA	NA	CASSLGTFSSYNEQFF	TGTGCCAGCAGCTTGGGGACATTTAGCTCCTACAATGAGCAGTTCTTC
TRBV7-2	TRBJ1-2	NA	NA	CASSQENYGYTF	TGTGCCAGCAGTCAGGAGAACTATGGCTACACCTTC
TRBV28	TRBJ1-6	NA	NA	CASSRGLTYNSPLHF	TGTGCCAGCAGCCGAGGGCTGACTTATAATTCACCCCTCCACTTT
TRBV14	TRBJ2-7	TRBD1	NA	CASRQGGLGSYEQYF	TGTGCCAGCCGCCAAGGGGGCTTAGGGTCCTACGAGCAGTACTTC
TRBV20-1	TRBJ2-5	NA	NA	CSARGAGTQETQYF	TGCAGTGCTAGAGGCGCGGGCACTCAAGAGACCCAGTACTTC
TRBV20-1	TRBJ2-3	NA	NA	CSARGVSGTDTQYF	TGCAGTGCTAGAGGGGTTAGCGGCACAGATACGCAGTATTTT
TRBV7-8	TRBJ1-5	NA	once	CASSLSNSGWNQPQHF	TGTGCCAGCAGCTTAAGTAATTCAGGGTGGAATCAGCCCCAGCATTTT
TRBV7-9	TRBJ2-5	TRBD1	once	CASSPGTGNQETQYF	TGTGCCAGCAGCCCAGGGACAGGAAATCAAGAGACCCAGTACTTC
TRBV29-1	TRBJ1-2	NA	NA	CSVGGTPSSGYTF	TGCAGCGTCGGAGGGACTCCATCTTCTGGCTACACCTTC
TRBV5-1	TRBJ1-1	TRBD1	NA	CASRTQGLNTEAFF	TGCGCCAGCAGGACACAGGGGTTGAACACTGAAGCTTTCTTT
TRBV10-2	TRBJ2-5	NA	NA	CASSESRTEETQYF	TGCGCCAGCAGTGAATCGAGAACGGAAGAGACCCAGTACTTC
TRBV27	TRBJ2-3	TRBD1	NA	CASSPGQGPTDTQYF	TGTGCCAGCAGCCCGGGACAGGGACCCACAGATACGCAGTATTTT
TRBV6-2/TRBV6-3	TRBJ2-5	NA	NA	CASSAEGSARRTQYF	TGTGCCAGCAGTGCTGAAGGGTCAGCCCGGCGGACCCAGTACTTC
TRBV29-1	TRBJ2-5	TRBD2	once	CSGQRGLQETQYF	TGCAGCGGCCAGCGGGGTTTGCAAGAGACCCAGTACTTC
TRBV6-5	TRBJ2-1	TRBD1	NA	CASRTDRGNYNEQFF	TGTGCCAGCAGGACGGACAGGGGGAACTACAATGAGCAGTTCTTC
TRBV20-1	TRBJ2-6	NA	NA	CSARRLSGANVLTF	TGCAGTGCTAGAAGACTAAGTGGGGCCAACGTCCTGACTTTC
TRBV30	TRBJ2-5	TRBD2	NA	CAWSVGLAETQYF	TGTGCCTGGAGCGTGGGACTAGCGGAGACCCAGTACTTC
TRBV20-1	TRBJ2-3	TRBD2	NA	CSAWGGWKREMSTDTQYF	TGCAGTGCCTGGGGGGGGTGGAAGCGGGAGATGAGCACAGATACGCAGTATTTT
TRBV24-1	TRBJ2-7	NA	NA	CATSDGARAYEQYF	TGTGCCACCAGTGATGGGGCCAGGGCCTACGAGCAGTACTTC
TRBV28	TRBJ2-7	TRBD1	NA	CASSGQGAGNYEQYF	TGTGCCAGCAGTGGACAGGGAGCCGGCAACTACGAGCAGTACTTC
TRBV27	TRBJ1-5	TRBD1	NA	CASSPRADRGMMSQHF	TGTGCCAGCAGCCCAAGGGCGGACAGGGGTATGATGTCCCAGCATTTT
TRBV5-1	TRBJ1-5	TRBD1	NA	CASSTGDFNQPQHF	TGCGCCAGCAGCACAGGGGACTTTAATCAGCCCCAGCATTTT
TRBV28	TRBJ2-7	NA	NA	CASIRTGEQYF	TGTGCCAGCATCCGAACCGGAGAGCAGTACTTC
TRBV13	TRBJ2-7	NA	NA	CASSLGPGGGGRAYEQYF	TGTGCCAGCAGCTTAGGCCCTGGCGGAGGGGGGCGCGCCTACGAGCAGTACTTC
TRBV27	TRBJ2-5	NA	NA	CASSLLYSKETQYF	TGTGCCAGCAGTTTACTTTACAGCAAAGAGACCCAGTACTTC
TRBV7-9	TRBJ2-2	TRBD1	NA	CASSSTGGLTGELFF	TGTGCCAGCAGCTCCACAGGGGGCTTAACCGGGGAGCTGTTTTTT
TRBV11-1	TRBJ2-2	NA	NA	CASSLRAGVLHTTGELFF	TGTGCCAGCAGCTTAAGAGCGGGTGTTCTCCATACCACCGGGGAGCTGTTTTTT
TRBV29-1	TRBJ2-7	NA	NA	CSVRRAGSAYEQYF	TGCAGCGTCCGCCGGGCAGGGAGCGCCTACGAGCAGTACTTC
TRBV5-4	TRBJ2-1	TRBD1	NA	CASSLGTDNEQFF	TGTGCCAGCAGCCTCGGGACAGACAATGAGCAGTTCTTC
TRBV11-3	TRBJ2-7	NA	NA	CASSLDAGTYEQYF	TGTGCCAGCAGCTTAGATGCAGGAACCTACGAGCAGTACTTC
TRBV28	TRBJ2-5	TRBD2	few	CASSLVGGYQETQYF	TGTGCCAGCAGTTTGGTGGGGGGGTACCAAGAGACCCAGTACTTC
TRBV29-1	TRBJ1-2	NA	NA	CSVERGAGNYGYTF	TGCAGCGTTGAGAGGGGGGCGGGTAACTATGGCTACACCTTC
TRBV1	TRBJ1-6	NA	NA	CTSSQDRRLNSPLHF	TGCACCAGCAGCCAAGATCGGCGCTTGAATTCACCCCTCCACTTT
TRBV25-1	TRBJ2-5	NA	once	CASSELGGQETQYF	TGTGCCAGCAGTGAATTGGGGGGGCAGGAGACCCAGTACTTC
TRBV6-5	TRBJ1-1	TRBD1	once	CASSWQGGPAEAFF	TGTGCCAGCAGTTGGCAGGGGGGCCCAGCTGAAGCTTTCTTT
TRBV9	TRBJ2-7	NA	once	CASSPRDIYEQYF	TGTGCCAGCAGCCCAAGGGATATCTACGAGCAGTACTTC
TRBV23-1	TRBJ1-1	TRBD1	NA	CASSHRPGQKAFF	TGCGCCAGCAGTCATCGACCGGGACAGAAGGCTTTCTTT
TRBV19	TRBJ2-7	NA	NA	CASRLDSSYEQYF	TGTGCCAGTAGACTTGACAGTTCCTACGAGCAGTACTTC
TRBV28	TRBJ1-2	TRBD1	NA	CASRDRENYGYTF	TGTGCCAGCCGGGACAGGGAAAACTATGGCTACACCTTC
TRBV5-1	TRBJ2-5	NA	NA	CASSTPGSQETQYF	TGCGCCAGCAGCACGCCGGGCAGTCAAGAGACCCAGTACTTC